This is a list of T cell receptor beta chains from one sample in a study of neoadjuvant nivolumab and ipilimumab in lung cancer. Assay used: immunoSEQ multiplex PCR; TCRdb lists only in-frame clones, some missing. The sample has over 25,000 clones, 65% to 85% seen once. Sequences were derived from peripheral blood, sampled before neoadjuvant nivolumab, alone or with ipilimumab. These receptors came from an adult with non-small cell lung cancer. Each CDR3 is given without its conserved first and last residue. Fields, in order: CDR3 length, J gene, D gene, V gene, clone size, CDR3 protein. The D gene is left open where the match is weak. Rows may omit the clone size; those that give it use once, few, many or a size class.

11 TRBJ2-2 TRBD1 TRBV6-5 - ASRQGAGGELF
12 TRBJ1-1 - TRBV6-1 - ASPPNSRNTEAF
14 TRBJ2-5 TRBD2 TRBV5-1 - ASSSSGTWGGETQY
15 TRBJ2-1 - TRBV25-1 - ASSEYGGRSSYNEQF
12 TRBJ1-2 - TRBV6-6 - ASSYLDEVYGYT
14 TRBJ1-2 - TRBV5-5 - ASSLYGKDASYGYT
12 TRBJ2-7 - TRBV11-2 - ASSFPGPENEQY
11 TRBJ1-2 TRBD1 TRBV5-1 - ASSMGQNYGYT
11 TRBJ1-2 TRBD1 TRBV29-1 - SAHRGALYGYT
13 TRBJ2-7 - TRBV5-1 - ASSLGTSQSYEQY
12 TRBJ1-5 - TRBV7-8 - ASSLDVSRQPQH
11 TRBJ2-7 - TRBV5-5 - ASSLGSFGEQY
11 TRBJ1-1 - TRBV10-3 - AISRGENTEAF
9 TRBJ2-1 - TRBV11-1 few ASSLGEVQF
10 TRBJ2-5 - TRBV5-8 - ASSLVTETQY
11 TRBJ1-2 - TRBV19 - ASSIRDNYGYT
10 TRBJ2-5 - TRBV11-2 once ASSLLRETQY
11 TRBJ1-1 - TRBV11-2 - ASGPYSGTEAF
11 TRBJ1-2 - TRBV15 few ATSRDHLYGYT
11 TRBJ1-4 - TRBV28 - ASEGFSAEKLF
10 TRBJ1-2 - TRBV19 few ASSIGGSGYT
17 TRBJ2-7 - TRBV7-8 - ASSLSGTPKPSRFYEQY
14 TRBJ1-1 TRBD1 TRBV5-1 - ASSSAGQGSVGEAF
13 TRBJ1-4 - TRBV5-1 - ASSLALGLNEKLF
11 TRBJ2-5 - TRBV7-9 few ASSLRGKETQY
13 TRBJ2-3 TRBD1 TRBV5-8 - ASSTGQGEADTQY
13 TRBJ2-5 TRBD1 TRBV11-3 - ASSSGQGPQETQY
9 TRBJ2-1 - TRBV18 - ASSPGDGHL
11 TRBJ2-2 - TRBV5-6 - ASSLVLSGELF
13 TRBJ2-5 - TRBV5-1 - ASALISRTGETQY
12 TRBJ1-1 - TRBV7-8 - ASSLAEVGTEAF
11 TRBJ2-6 - TRBV15 medium-sized ATREAGANVLT